What follows are 12 T cell receptor beta chains derived from one specimen sequenced in a study of T-cell memory formation after mild COVID-19. TCRdb re-derived calls from the 5' RACE reads in MiXCR, one entry per CDR3 protein. The data show just over 60,000 distinct CDR3 sequences, with about a tenth seen just once and 1.1% held by the top ten. The source material was PBMCs or a T cell subset sorted from them (not recorded which). The receptors shown here come from a man aged 18-30 years who had mild COVID-19 (a few samples of this study predate the infection). Cell type and time point are not known.

A few counts support this clonotype. V and J are TRBV29-1 and TRBJ2-5; TRBD1 might be the D (6 bases). V lost 3 bases to trimming and J lost 2 bases, with 7 bases between them. The CDR3 is 12 amino acids. Germline loops: CDR1 SQVTM, CDR2 ANQGSEA. In nucleotides, the CDR3 is TGCAGCGTTGAGGACAGTCAAGAGACCCAGTACTTC. The encoded protein is CSVEDSQETQYF.

This clonotype appeared a few times. V usage is TRBV27 and J usage is TRBJ2-3; 14 positions agree with TRBD2. With 7 bases clipped from V and 5 bases from J, the junction kept 11 bases outside the gene matches. CDR1 and CDR2 (germline): MNHEY, SMNVEV (reference sequence). The CDR3 has 17 residues. The DNA of the CDR3 is TGTGCCAGCACCCGAGGGATGGGACTAGCGGGGGTAGATACGCAGTATTTT. It translates to CASTRGMGLAGVDTQYF.

The V gene is TRBV2, the J gene TRBJ2-3, with D hard to call. The CDR3 contains 11 residues. The V and J ends lost 6 bases and 1 base respectively, with 2 bases between them. Germline CDR1 reads SNHLY; CDR2 reads FYNNEI. The CDR3 spells CASSRTDTQYF. The CDR3 nucleotides read TGTGCCAGCAGCCGCACAGATACGCAGTATTTT.

This chain links TRBV18 with TRBJ2-5; D is unresolved. Trimming shortened V by 5 bases and J by 2 bases, and 12 bases separated the two germline ends. Germline-derived CDR1 and CDR2 are KGHSH and LQKENI. CDR3 size: 14 residues. The CDR3: CASSIGAGQETQYF. Written as DNA, the CDR3 is TGTGCCAGCTCAATTGGAGCAGGACAAGAGACCCAGTACTTC.

The J gene is TRBJ2-7, the V gene TRBV7-2; TRBD1 matches at 7 bases. In germline, CDR1 is SGHTA, CDR2 FQGNSA. Trimming took 4 bases from V and 3 from J; bases not matched to a gene: 9. This CDR3 is 15 amino acids long. CDR3 sequence reads: CASSSRGIGVYEQYF. The CDR3 DNA reads as TGTGCCAGCAGCTCCAGGGGGATTGGAGTCTACGAGCAGTACTTC. Combining the CDR3 with reference TRBV7-2 and TRBJ2-7 gives the whole variable domain GAGVSQSPSNKVTEKGKDVELRCDPISGHTALYWYRQSLGQGLEFLIYFQGNSAPDKSGLPSDRFSAERTGGSVSTLTIQRTQQEDSAVYLCASSSRGIGVYEQYFGPGTRLTVT.

This clonotype was observed a handful of times. The CDR3 protein is CASSWSGDGANVLTF. The CDR3 DNA is TGCGCCAGCAGCTGGTCAGGGGACGGGGCCAACGTCCTGACTTTC. The chain joins TRBV5-1 to TRBJ2-6; D is possibly TRBD1 (6 bases). Germline assignment: CDR1 SGHRS and CDR2 YFSETQ. The CDR3 covers 15 residues. V gave up 3 bases and J gave up 4 bases, with 11 bases separating them.

This clonotype has only one observation. This chain links TRBV6-2 or TRBV6-3 with TRBJ1-2, with D unresolved. Germline values: CDR1 MNHEY, CDR2 SVGEGT. The germline V and J ends were trimmed by 7 bases and 3 bases, with 6 bases remaining between them. The CDR3 spans 11 residues. In DNA, the CDR3 is TGTGCCAGCAACGGACACTATGGCTACACCTTC. This sequence encodes CASNGHYGYTF.

This clonotype was recorded at least ten times. The J gene is TRBJ2-7, the V gene TRBV6-1, with a tentative D call TRBD2 (7 bases). The length of the CDR3 is 15 residues. The V gene lost 2 bases and the J gene lost 4 bases, with 15 bases spanning the gap. From germline, CDR1 is MNHNS and CDR2 SASEGT. The CDR3 DNA reads as TGTGCCAGCAGTGAAAGGGGGGGCCGGGGATACGAGCAGTACTTC. Translation: CASSERGGRGYEQYF.

This sequence joins TRBV11-2 and TRBJ1-4; no clear D. Per the germline V gene, CDR1 is SGHAT and CDR2 is FQNNGV. Trimming took off 4 bases at V and 3 bases at J, with 12 bases between the two ends. The length of the CDR3 is 15 residues. CDR3 nucleotides: TGTGCCAGCAGCTCCGGTGTTGTGGCTAATGAAAAACTGTTTTTT. Amino acids: CASSSGVVANEKLFF.

The chain is built from TRBV7-9 and TRBJ2-3; 9 bases line up with TRBD1. This CDR3 region has 15 residues. The germline CDR1 and CDR2 sequences are SEHNR and FQNEAQ (reference sequence). Unmatched junction bases numbered 5, after V lost 5 bases and J lost 2 bases. Written as DNA, the CDR3 is TGTGCCAGCAGCAGGCGGACAGGGGACACAGATACGCAGTATTTT. Translated, it gives CASSRRTGDTDTQYF.

This clonotype was seen more than once but under ten times. The chain employs TRBV14 and TRBJ1-1, with D possibly being TRBD1 (5 bases). The CDR3 extends over 15 amino acids. The germline V gene has CDR1 SGHDN and CDR2 FVKESK. The V and J ends lost 9 bases and 4 bases respectively, with 21 bases between them. CDR3: CASRYGGDRVTEAFF. The CDR3 DNA is TGTGCCAGTCGATACGGTGGGGACCGCGTCACTGAAGCTTTCTTT.

The chain recombines TRBV19 with TRBJ2-1, with a weak D call TRBD2 (7 bases). The length of the CDR3 is 14 residues. V was clipped by 5 bases and J by 6 bases, with 14 bases between them. The germline CDR1 and CDR2 sequences are LNHDA and SQIVND (reference sequence). CDR3: CASSWRGGRNEQFF. In DNA form, the CDR3 reads TGTGCCAGTAGTTGGAGGGGGGGCCGCAATGAGCAGTTCTTC.